These 11 T cell receptor beta chains came from one sample sequenced in a study of T cell responses to AZD1222 COVID-19 vaccine. The table came from immunoSEQ multiplex PCR; TCRdb's copy has only in-frame clones and leaves some out. The data contain about 140,000 clones, around 91% of them singletons. The sample here was peripheral blood, taken on day 0 of AZD1222 vaccination. These receptor sequences come from an adult in good health.

The chain joins TRBV30 to TRBJ2-7; 9 bases are a match to TRBD1. The trim removed 3 bases at V and 4 bases at J, leaving 4 bases unmatched. Germline assignment: CDR1 GTSNPN and CDR2 SVGIG (reference sequence). The CDR3 totals 13 residues. CDR3 nucleotide sequence: TGTGCCTGGAGCCCGGACAGGGGATACGAGCAGTACTTC. This sequence encodes CAWSPDRGYEQYF.

The table lists this clone with a few counts. The chain recombines TRBV6-4 with TRBJ2-1; 11 bases match TRBD2. Germline V gene lookup returns CDR1 MRHNA and CDR2 SNTAGT. The trim removed 6 bases at V and 15 bases at J, leaving 13 bases unmatched. CDR3 length equals 14 residues. The CDR3 loop reads CASRDVLAGGFTFF. The CDR3 DNA reads as TGTGCCAGCAGGGATGTTCTAGCGGGAGGTTTTACGTTCTTC.

The V call is TRBV6-1, the J call TRBJ2-5, with TRBD2 matching over 11 bases. The V gene's germline CDR1 is MNHNS and CDR2 SASEGT. V lost 2 bases to trimming and J lost 2 bases; unmatched junction nucleotides: 1. This CDR3 has 15 amino acids. In nucleotides, the CDR3 is TGTGCCAGCAGTGAAATAGCGGGGGGGCAAGAGACCCAGTACTTC. Its protein product is CASSEIAGGQETQYF.

This rearrangement joins TRBV24-1 to TRBJ2-7; D remains unclear. The V end was cut by 7 bases, the J end by 2 bases, with 5 bases between. This CDR3 has 11 residues. Germline-derived CDR1 and CDR2 are KGHDR and SFDVKD. This CDR3 is CATRVAYEQYF. The CDR3, as DNA: TGTGCCACCAGGGTCGCCTACGAGCAGTACTTC.

The chain carries TRBV14 and TRBJ1-2; D is possibly TRBD1 (5 bases). V shed 5 bases and J shed 8 bases, with 12 bases lying between them. Germline lookup yields CDR1 SGHDN and CDR2 FVKESK. The CDR3 has 12 residues. As DNA, the CDR3 is TGTGCCAGCAGCTCTCTTTGGGGGGGCTACACCTTC. Its translation: CASSSLWGGYTF.

V usage is TRBV24-1 and J usage is TRBJ2-1; TRBD1 might be the D (6 bases). Germline V lookup: CDR1 KGHDR, CDR2 SFDVKD. The CDR3 has 12 amino acids. V lost 9 bases and J lost 7, with 12 bases in between. DNA of the CDR3: TGTGCCACCTCCGACCAGGGGAATGAGCAGTTCTTC. It is translated as CATSDQGNEQFF.

Concerning this clone: The sample holds other DNA sequences that translate to the same CDR3. The rearrangement joins TRBV6-5 to TRBJ1-1, with 8 positions matching TRBD1. The CDR3 is made up of 14 amino acids. Germline assignment: CDR1 MNHEY and CDR2 SVGAGI. Trimming removed 2 bases from V and 1 base from J; junction bases left unmatched: 0. CDR3 protein: CASSYDRGNTEAFF. CDR3 DNA: TGTGCCAGCAGTTACGACAGGGGGAACACTGAAGCTTTCTTT.

The chain uses TRBV25-1 and TRBJ1-1; possible D gene TRBD1, 5 bases. Germline V gene data show CDR1 as MGHDK and CDR2 as SYGVNS. The CDR3 covers 11 residues. Trimming stripped 5 bases from V and 8 bases from J, with 9 bases between. The CDR3 sequence: CASSSWGEAFF. CDR3 nucleotide sequence: TGTGCCAGCAGTTCTTGGGGGGAAGCTTTCTTT.

The count of this clone is one. J is TRBJ2-1 and V is TRBV3-1 (or the pseudogene TRBV3-2), with 8 nucleotides matching TRBD2. The CDR3 covers 16 residues. CDR1 LGHDT and CDR2 YNNKEL come from the germline V gene (reference sequence). The J segment lost 1 base and the V segment lost 5 bases, leaving 7 bases of the junction unmatched. The CDR3 protein is CASSLAGTRSYNEQFF. The CDR3 bases are TGTGCCAGCAGCTTAGCTGGGACTAGGTCCTACAATGAGCAGTTCTTC.

The rearrangement joins TRBV19 to TRBJ1-5; 7 bases match TRBD1. Germline V gene data show CDR1 as LNHDA and CDR2 as SQIVND (reference sequence). V shed 3 bases and J 2 bases; nucleotides not matched to a gene: 7. The CDR3 totals 16 residues. CDR3: CASSIQGDHGNQPQHF. CDR3 DNA: TGTGCCAGTAGTATCCAGGGGGATCATGGCAATCAGCCCCAGCATTTT.

The chain employs TRBV21-1 and TRBJ1-2; TRBD1 is the table's D call and was not checked against the DNA. TRBV21-1 is labeled a pseudogene. This CDR3 contains 14 residues. In nucleotides, the CDR3 is TGTGCCAGCAGCAAAAGGGCAGGGAACTATGGCTACACCTTC. This translates into CASSKRAGNYGYTF.